These T cell receptor beta chains were read from a single sample in a study of shared clonotypes between healthy human individuals. Assay: immunoSEQ multiplex PCR; the TCRdb copy retains only in-frame clones and omits some. The sample consists of over a million clones, more than 60% of them appearing once. The sample consisted of memory CD4+ T cells sorted from blood. These receptors were obtained from a man aged 18 to 29 in good health. CDR3s include the opening cysteine and the closing phenylalanine or tryptophan. The D gene is left open where the match is weak. Clone size is stated in some rows and not others, as once, few, many or a class when expanded.

NA	TRBJ1-2	TRBV4-3	few	CASSQDRSGYGYTF	TGCGCCAGCAGCCAAGATAGGTCTGGCTATGGCTACACCTTC
TRBD2	TRBJ2-1	TRBV30	once	CAWNVLGKLAANEQFF	TGTGCCTGGAATGTACTCGGGAAACTAGCGGCCAATGAGCAGTTCTTC
NA	TRBJ2-5	TRBV4-1	once	CASSQNSQVQETQYF	TGCGCCAGCAGCCAAAATTCACAGGTACAAGAGACCCAGTACTTC
NA	TRBJ1-5	TRBV2	NA	CASSEAGAGYSNQPQHF	TGTGCCAGCAGTGAGGCAGGGGCGGGTTATAGCAATCAGCCCCAGCATTTT
NA	TRBJ1-1	TRBV27	NA	CASSSRSGYNTEAFF	TGTGCCAGCAGTTCCCGGTCAGGGTACAACACTGAAGCTTTCTTT
TRBD1	TRBJ1-1	TRBV4-3	few	CASSYRDREVTEAFF	TGCGCCAGCAGCTACCGGGACAGGGAGGTCACTGAAGCTTTCTTT
TRBD1	TRBJ2-6	TRBV30	NA	CALKQGAPTGANVLTF	TGTGCCTTGAAACAGGGGGCACCGACTGGGGCCAACGTCCTGACTTTC
NA	TRBJ2-2	TRBV5-4	NA	CASSPGGTGELFF	TGTGCCAGCAGCCCTGGGGGGACCGGGGAGCTGTTTTTT
NA	TRBJ1-3	TRBV9	NA	CASSDGGTGNTIYF	TGTGCCAGCAGCGACGGTGGCACAGGAAACACCATATATTTT
NA	TRBJ1-6	TRBV7-6	few	CASSVQGGGSPLHF	TGTGCCAGCAGCGTACAGGGTGGGGGCTCACCCCTCCACTTT
NA	TRBJ1-1	TRBV18	NA	CASSPAKGSGTEAFF	TGTGCCAGCTCACCAGCTAAGGGTTCTGGGACTGAAGCTTTCTTT
TRBD2	TRBJ2-3	TRBV28	NA	CASSRRGGSGDTQYF	TGTGCCAGCAGTCGGCGGGGGGGCTCTGGAGATACGCAGTATTTT
NA	TRBJ1-1	TRBV14	NA	CASSQEFVGRGAFF	TGTGCCAGCAGCCAAGAATTCGTGGGTCGAGGAGCTTTCTTT
NA	TRBJ1-2	TRBV7-2	NA	CASSQNRAGGYTF	TGTGCCAGCAGCCAGAACAGGGCTGGTGGCTACACCTTC
TRBD2	TRBJ2-5	TRBV5-1	many	CASSAGTSGRETQYF	TGCGCCAGCAGCGCCGGGACTAGCGGGAGGGAGACCCAGTACTTC
NA	TRBJ1-3	TRBV6-1	NA	CASSVDSSSGNTIYF	TGTGCCAGCAGTGTCGACAGTTCCTCTGGAAACACCATATATTTT
TRBD2	TRBJ2-1	TRBV6-1	NA	CASSTREDNNEQFF	TGTGCCAGCAGTACCCGGGAGGACAACAATGAGCAGTTCTTC
NA	TRBJ1-1	TRBV6-6	NA	CASGTGWENTEAFF	TGTGCCAGCGGAACTGGTTGGGAGAACACTGAAGCTTTCTTT
NA	TRBJ2-7	TRBV6-6	NA	CASSYAGGFGYEQYF	TGTGCCAGCAGTTACGCTGGGGGATTTGGCTACGAGCAGTACTTC
TRBD1	TRBJ2-2	TRBV5-1	once	CASSLMGQGTGLNTGELFF	TGCGCCAGCAGCTTGATGGGACAGGGGACCGGGTTAAACACCGGGGAGCTGTTTTTT
NA	TRBJ1-4	TRBV29-1	NA	CSVRYGEGLFF	TGCAGCGTTCGTTATGGTGAAGGACTGTTTTTT
NA	TRBJ2-6	TRBV18	few	CASSPGLDPGANVLTF	TGTGCCAGCTCACCTGGTCTGGATCCTGGGGCCAACGTCCTGACTTTC
NA	TRBJ2-3	TRBV29-1	NA	CSSYSGEDTQYF	TGCAGCTCGTACAGTGGGGAGGATACGCAGTATTTT
NA	TRBJ1-1	TRBV5-1	NA	CASSFNRGTEAFF	TGCGCCAGCAGCTTTAATCGGGGGACTGAAGCTTTCTTT
NA	TRBJ1-6	TRBV28	NA	CASSTPGRANNSPLHF	TGTGCCAGCAGTACCCCCGGCAGGGCAAATAATTCACCCCTCCACTTT
NA	TRBJ1-1	TRBV28	NA	CASSLGLIPGWTEAFF	TGTGCCAGCAGTTTAGGTCTTATCCCGGGGTGGACTGAAGCTTTCTTT
NA	TRBJ1-1	TRBV6-1	NA	CASSGRLGRQNTEAFF	TGTGCCAGCAGTGGGAGGTTGGGCAGGCAGAACACTGAAGCTTTCTTT
NA	TRBJ1-3	TRBV18	NA	CASSPLSGNTIYF	TGTGCCAGCTCACCACTCTCTGGAAACACCATATATTTT
NA	TRBJ1-2	TRBV6-1	NA	CASSRGRDGYTF	TGTGCCAGCAGCAGGGGAAGAGATGGCTACACCTTC
NA	TRBJ2-1	TRBV5-1	NA	CASSLMGVSYNEQFF	TGCGCCAGCAGCTTGATGGGGGTTTCCTACAATGAGCAGTTCTTC
NA	TRBJ1-2	TRBV4-1	NA	CASSQGQVNYGYTF	TGCGCCAGCAGCCAAGGACAGGTAAACTATGGCTACACCTTC
NA	TRBJ1-1	TRBV6-1	NA	CASSENRNTEAFF	TGTGCCAGCAGTGAGAACAGGAACACTGAAGCTTTCTTT
TRBD1	TRBJ2-3	TRBV19	NA	CASRRPGQALNTQYF	TGTGCCAGCAGGAGACCGGGACAGGCATTGAATACGCAGTATTTT
NA	TRBJ1-6	TRBV5-5	NA	CASSMTEGPLHF	TGTGCCAGCAGTATGACAGAAGGACCCCTCCACTTT
TRBD1	TRBJ1-1	TRBV28	NA	CASSLLTGGTEAFF	TGTGCCAGCAGTTTATTGACAGGGGGGACTGAAGCTTTCTTT